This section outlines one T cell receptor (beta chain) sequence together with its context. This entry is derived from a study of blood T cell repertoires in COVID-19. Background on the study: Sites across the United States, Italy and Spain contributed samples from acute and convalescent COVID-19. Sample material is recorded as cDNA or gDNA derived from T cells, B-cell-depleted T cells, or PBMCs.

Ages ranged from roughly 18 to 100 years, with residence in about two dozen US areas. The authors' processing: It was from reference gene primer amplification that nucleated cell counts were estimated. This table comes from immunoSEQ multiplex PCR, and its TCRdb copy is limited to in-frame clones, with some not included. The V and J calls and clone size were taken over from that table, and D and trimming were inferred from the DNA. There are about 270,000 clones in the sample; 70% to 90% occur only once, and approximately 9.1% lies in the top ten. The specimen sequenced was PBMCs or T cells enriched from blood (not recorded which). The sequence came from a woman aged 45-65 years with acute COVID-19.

CDR3 residues: CASSPRGGVGAGEQFF. The CDR3 region has the DNA TGTGCCAGCAGCCCCCGAGGAGGGGTGGGCGCCGGTGAGCAGTTCTTC. This chain connects TRBV3-1 (or the pseudogene TRBV3-2) to TRBJ2-1; weak D call: TRBD2 (6 bases). Germline V gene sequence: CDR1 LGHDT, CDR2 YNNKEL (reference sequence). Deletions cut 4 bases from V and 9 bases from J, with 22 bases between. This CDR3 contains 16 residues.